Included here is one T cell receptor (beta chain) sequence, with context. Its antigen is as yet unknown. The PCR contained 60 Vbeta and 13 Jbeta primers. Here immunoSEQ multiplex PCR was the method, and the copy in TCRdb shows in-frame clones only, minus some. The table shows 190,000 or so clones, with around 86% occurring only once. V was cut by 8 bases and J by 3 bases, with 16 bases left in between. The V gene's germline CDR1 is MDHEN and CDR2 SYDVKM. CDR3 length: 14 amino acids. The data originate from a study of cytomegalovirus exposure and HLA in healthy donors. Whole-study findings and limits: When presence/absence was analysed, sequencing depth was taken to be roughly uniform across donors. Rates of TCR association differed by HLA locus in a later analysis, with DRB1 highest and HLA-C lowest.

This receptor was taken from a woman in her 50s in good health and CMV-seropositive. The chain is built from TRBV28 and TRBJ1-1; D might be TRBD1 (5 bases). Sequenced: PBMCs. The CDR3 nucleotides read TGTGCCAGCGTCGGGACTTTCTATGACACTGAAGCTTTCTTT. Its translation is CASVGTFYDTEAFF. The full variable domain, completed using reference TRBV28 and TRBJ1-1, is DVKVTQSSRYLVKRTGEKVFLECVQDMDHENMFWYRQDPGLGLRLIYFSYDVKMKEKGDIPEGYSVSREKKERFSLILESASTNQTSMYLCASVGTFYDTEAFFGQGTRLTVV.